The entry that follows covers one TCR beta chain sequence. There is no known antigen for this receptor. Per-nucleotide qualities are absent, and no much larger clonotype sits a single base away. Using the deep immunoSEQ assay, TCR CDR3 regions were amplified from genomic DNA by multiplex PCR. Extracted genomic DNA from each cell subset was distributed evenly across all wells of several immunoSEQ 96-well plates, and each plate was treated as a replicate. Each replicate PCR for sorted subsets received 200 ng genomic DNA, equal to 30,000 or so T cell genomes. The purified libraries were quantified using a Qubit 3.0 fluorometer, sized with a Bioanalyzer 2100, and then quantified again using the KAPA Library Quantification kit. A separate single-read 150-cycle Illumina NextSeq 550 flow cell was used to sequence each immunoSEQ 96-well plate. Per the authors' processing: Because the immunoSEQ output held only junctional sequences and lacked quality scores, the filtering could not match the filtering applied to full-length reads. To assign V/J genes and CDR3, sequences were annotated using PyIR, a Python wrapper for IgBLAST v1.9, with IMGT germline references. Reads with weak V/J assignments (E-value above 1e-6), missing CDR3, stop codons, out-of-frame junctions, or ambiguous translated residues were removed. V3J clonotypes were defined by identical inferred V gene, J gene, and CDR3 amino acid sequence. Percentage overlap between repertoires was computed as shared unique clonotypes divided by the size of the smaller repertoire. Richness of each repertoire was evaluated using RTK rarefaction, the Chao1 estimator, and Recon v2.1 estimates of unobserved clonotypes. Generation probabilities were computed with OLGA for all TCRbeta clonotypes obtained by the gDNA method from four donors. What TCRdb holds here is the immuneACCESS table cut down to in-frame rearrangements. Part of the clones is not present; checked against another copy, under half of the missing clones reflect an unresolved V gene, and the others are unexplained. The DNA gave D and trimming, while V, J and clone size come from that table. The sample contains some 1 million clones, approximately 70% of them found a single time. The leading ten clones occupy around 1.5% of the sample.

This sample is drawn from a study of shared clonotypes between healthy human individuals (TCRdb year 2020). In terms of the full investigation: A few men and a couple of women, aged 18 to 49 years, made up the cohort. For each donor, CD4 naive and CD4 memory were each run on three plates, CD8 naive on two plates, and CD8 memory on one plate. Blood TCR repertoires of five healthy adults were deeply sequenced to estimate repertoire size and the extent of clonotype sharing between individuals. Different laboratories and diverse techniques were used to prepare libraries and sequence TCR repertoires, to increase sequencing depth and limit assay-specific biases. Each donor's leukapheresis produced roughly between about 0.9 and 9.5 billion PBMCs. The paper's findings and limits, for the study overall: Sampling was limited to blood, and TCR repertoires in tissue likely differ from TCR repertoires in blood. Because the study included only a small number of donors, the genetic and exposure-history diversity represented was limited. Rarefaction of sorted-subset datasets indicated incomplete sequencing despite the large sequencing depth. Naive subsets generally had larger estimated clonotype richness than memory subsets did. Clonotypes shared by all four sorted-subset donors showed higher generation probabilities than non-shared clonotypes. Pairwise subsampling led to the expectation that sequencing depth would affect the degree of clonotype sharing among donors. Sharing across a few donors was observed for approximately 5% of naive CD4, 3.5% of naive CD8, over 2% of memory CD4, and approximately 0.41% of memory CD8 clonotypes.

Cut back by 4 bases and 8 bases, the V and J ends lie 12 bases apart. The CDR3 runs 13 amino acids, cysteine and phenylalanine included. The entry retains the CDR3 DNA only, 39 bases that are in frame from base 1. CDR1 and CDR2, looked up from the germline V gene, are LGHNA and YSLEER. The donors were healthy, HIV-negative adults with no recently reported acute infections or vaccinations. Every donor was a Caucasian adult residing in Nashville, Tennessee, USA. Magnetic negative selection was used to enrich CD4+ T cells, after which naive cells were positively selected on CD45RA and the negative fraction became the memory subset. After blood collection by leukapheresis, PBMCs were isolated using Ficoll-Histopaque density gradient centrifugation and then cryopreserved in the vapor phase of liquid nitrogen. Analytical flow cytometry was used to check the purity and quantity of every magnetically sorted T cell population. Genomic DNA was isolated from each sorted fraction and quantified by UV absorbance on a Nanodrop 2000c.

The chain was built from TRBV4-3 and TRBJ2-1; a tentative D match to TRBD2 spans 5 bases. The receptor comes from a man between 18 and 35 years old in good health. The sample was memory CD4+ T cells sorted from blood. The cell subset or site label on this specimen signifies: CD45RA-negative fraction. The CDR3 reads as follows: CASSRAEGDEQFF. The nucleotide sequence is TGCGCCAGCAGCCGCGCAGAGGGCGATGAGCAGTTCTTC.